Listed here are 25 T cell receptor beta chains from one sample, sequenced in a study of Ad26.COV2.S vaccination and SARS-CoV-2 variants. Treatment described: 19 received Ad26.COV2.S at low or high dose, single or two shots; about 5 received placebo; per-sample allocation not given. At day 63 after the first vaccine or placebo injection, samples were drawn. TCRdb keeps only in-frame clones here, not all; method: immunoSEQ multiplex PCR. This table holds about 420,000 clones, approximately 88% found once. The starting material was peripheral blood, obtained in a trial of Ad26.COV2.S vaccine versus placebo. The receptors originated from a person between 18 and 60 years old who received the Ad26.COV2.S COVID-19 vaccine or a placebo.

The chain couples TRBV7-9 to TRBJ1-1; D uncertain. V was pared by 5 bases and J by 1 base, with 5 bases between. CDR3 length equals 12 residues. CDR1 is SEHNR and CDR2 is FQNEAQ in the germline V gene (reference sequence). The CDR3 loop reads CASSRGNTEAFF. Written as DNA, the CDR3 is TGTGCCAGCAGCCGGGGGAACACTGAAGCTTTCTTT.

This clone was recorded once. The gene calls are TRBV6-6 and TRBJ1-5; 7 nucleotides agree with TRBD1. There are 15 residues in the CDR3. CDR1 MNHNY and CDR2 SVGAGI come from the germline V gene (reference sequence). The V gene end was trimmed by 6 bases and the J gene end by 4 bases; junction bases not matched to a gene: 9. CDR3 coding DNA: TGTGCCAGCAGCAGAAGACAGGGCTCTAATCAGCCCCAGCATTTT. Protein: CASSRRQGSNQPQHF.

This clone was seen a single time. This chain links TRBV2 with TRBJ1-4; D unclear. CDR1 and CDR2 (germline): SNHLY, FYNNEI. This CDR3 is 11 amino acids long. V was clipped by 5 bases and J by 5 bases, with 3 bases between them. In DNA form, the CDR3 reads TGTGCCAGCAGTTACAATGAAAAACTGTTTTTT. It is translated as CASSYNEKLFF.

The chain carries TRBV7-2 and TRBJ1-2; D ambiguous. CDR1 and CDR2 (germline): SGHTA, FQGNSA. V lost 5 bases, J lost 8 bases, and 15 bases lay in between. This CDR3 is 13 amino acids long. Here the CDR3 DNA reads TGTGCCAGCAGCCCCGCCGTCAATGAAGGCTACACCTTC. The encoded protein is CASSPAVNEGYTF.

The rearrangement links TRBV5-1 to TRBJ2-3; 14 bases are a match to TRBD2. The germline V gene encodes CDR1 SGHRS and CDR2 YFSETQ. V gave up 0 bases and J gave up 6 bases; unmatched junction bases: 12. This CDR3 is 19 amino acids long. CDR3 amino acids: CASSLGIDGLAGGEDTQYF. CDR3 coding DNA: TGCGCCAGCAGCTTGGGGATAGATGGACTAGCGGGGGGAGAGGATACGCAGTATTTT.

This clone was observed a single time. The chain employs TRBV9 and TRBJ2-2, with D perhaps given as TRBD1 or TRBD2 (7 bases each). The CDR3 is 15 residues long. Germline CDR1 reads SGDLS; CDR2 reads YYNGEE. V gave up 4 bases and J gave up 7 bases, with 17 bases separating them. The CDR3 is CASSLGGAGVGELFF. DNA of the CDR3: TGTGCCAGCAGCCTAGGGGGCGCGGGGGTCGGGGAGCTGTTTTTT.

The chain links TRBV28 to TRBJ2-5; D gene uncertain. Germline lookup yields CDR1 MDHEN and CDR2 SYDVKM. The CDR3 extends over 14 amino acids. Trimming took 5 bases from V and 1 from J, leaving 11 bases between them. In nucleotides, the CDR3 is TGTGCCAGCAGTCCCCGGCAGGCCCAAGAGACCCAGTACTTC. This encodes CASSPRQAQETQYF.

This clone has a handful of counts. The CDR3 spells CASSLGPDPGNSPLHF. The CDR3 nucleotides read TGCGCCAGCAGCTTGGGCCCAGACCCGGGGAATTCACCCCTCCACTTT. This chain uses TRBV5-1 with TRBJ1-6; D remains unclear. Trimming removed 0 bases at V and 7 bases at J, with 14 bases between. Germline-derived CDR1 and CDR2 are SGHRS and YFSETQ. This CDR3 region has 16 residues.

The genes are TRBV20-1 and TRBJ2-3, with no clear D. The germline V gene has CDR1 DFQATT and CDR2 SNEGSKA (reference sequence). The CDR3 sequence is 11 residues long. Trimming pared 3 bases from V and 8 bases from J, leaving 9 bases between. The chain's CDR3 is CSASTPTTQYF. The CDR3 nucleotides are TGCAGTGCTAGCACACCAACTACGCAGTATTTT.

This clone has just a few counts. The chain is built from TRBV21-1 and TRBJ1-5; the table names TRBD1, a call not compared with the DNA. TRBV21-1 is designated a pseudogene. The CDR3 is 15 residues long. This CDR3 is CASSRGTDSNQPQHF. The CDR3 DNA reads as TGTGCCAGCAGCAGGGGGACAGATAGCAATCAGCCCCAGCATTTT.

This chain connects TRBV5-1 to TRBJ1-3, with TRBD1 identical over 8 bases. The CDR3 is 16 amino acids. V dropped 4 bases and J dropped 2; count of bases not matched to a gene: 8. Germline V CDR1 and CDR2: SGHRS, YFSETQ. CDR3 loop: CASSPDRVLAGNTIYF. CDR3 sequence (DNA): TGCGCCAGCAGCCCGGACAGGGTACTTGCTGGAAACACCATATATTTT.

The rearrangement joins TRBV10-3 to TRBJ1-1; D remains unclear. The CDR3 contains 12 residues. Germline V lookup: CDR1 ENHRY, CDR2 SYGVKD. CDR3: CAVSLGNTEAFF. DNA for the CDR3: TGTGCTGTCAGTCTGGGGAACACTGAAGCTTTCTTT.

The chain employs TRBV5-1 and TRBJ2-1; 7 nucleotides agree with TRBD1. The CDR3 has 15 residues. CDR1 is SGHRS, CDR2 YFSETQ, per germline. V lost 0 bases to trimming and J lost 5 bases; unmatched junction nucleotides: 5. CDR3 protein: CASSLVTGDHNEQFF. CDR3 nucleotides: TGCGCCAGCAGCTTGGTCACAGGGGACCACAATGAGCAGTTCTTC.

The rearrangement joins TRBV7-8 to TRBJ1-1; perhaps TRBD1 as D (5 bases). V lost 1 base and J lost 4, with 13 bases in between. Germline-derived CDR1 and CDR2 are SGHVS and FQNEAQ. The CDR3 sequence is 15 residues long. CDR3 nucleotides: TGTGCCAGCAGCTTAGGAACAGGTTTTCGCACTGAAGCTTTCTTT. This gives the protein CASSLGTGFRTEAFF.

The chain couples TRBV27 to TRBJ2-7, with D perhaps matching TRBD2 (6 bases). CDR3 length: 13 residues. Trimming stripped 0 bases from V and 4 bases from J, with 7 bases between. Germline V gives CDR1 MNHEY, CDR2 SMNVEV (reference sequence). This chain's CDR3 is CASSLSGRYEQYF. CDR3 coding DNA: TGTGCCAGCAGTTTATCGGGGAGGTACGAGCAGTACTTC.

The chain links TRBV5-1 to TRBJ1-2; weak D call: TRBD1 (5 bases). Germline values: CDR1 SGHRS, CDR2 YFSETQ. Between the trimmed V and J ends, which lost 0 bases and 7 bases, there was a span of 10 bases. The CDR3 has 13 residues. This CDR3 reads CASSLALGAGYTF. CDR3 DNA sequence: TGCGCCAGCAGCTTGGCCTTAGGGGCTGGCTACACCTTC. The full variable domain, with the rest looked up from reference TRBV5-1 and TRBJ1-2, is KAGVTQTPRYLIKTRGQQVTLSCSPISGHRSVSWYQQTPGQGLQFLFEYFSETQRNKGNFPGRFSGRQFSNSRSEMNVSTLELGDSALYLCASSLALGAGYTFGSGTRLTVV.

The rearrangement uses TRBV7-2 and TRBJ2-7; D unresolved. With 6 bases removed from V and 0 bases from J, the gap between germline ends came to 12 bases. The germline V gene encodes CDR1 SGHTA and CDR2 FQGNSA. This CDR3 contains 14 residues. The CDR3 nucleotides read TGTGCCAGCAGGAGCCTCCCGGGCTCCTACGAGCAGTACTTC. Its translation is CASRSLPGSYEQYF.

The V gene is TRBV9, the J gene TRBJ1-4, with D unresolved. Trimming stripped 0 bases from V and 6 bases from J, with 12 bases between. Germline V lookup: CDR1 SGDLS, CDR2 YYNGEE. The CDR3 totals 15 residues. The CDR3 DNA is TGTGCCAGCAGCGTAGCTCACGGTGAAGATGAAAAACTGTTTTTT. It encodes CASSVAHGEDEKLFF.

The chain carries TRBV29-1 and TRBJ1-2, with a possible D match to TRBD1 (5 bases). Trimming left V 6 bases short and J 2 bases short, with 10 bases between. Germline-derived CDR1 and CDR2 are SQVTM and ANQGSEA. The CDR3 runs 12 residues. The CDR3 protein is CSVLQENYGYTF. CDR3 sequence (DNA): TGCAGCGTCCTACAGGAAAACTATGGCTACACCTTC.

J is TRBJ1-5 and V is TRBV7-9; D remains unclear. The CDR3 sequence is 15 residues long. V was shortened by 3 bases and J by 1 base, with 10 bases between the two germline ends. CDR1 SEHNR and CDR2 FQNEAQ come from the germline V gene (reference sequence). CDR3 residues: CASSFWGGSNQPQHF. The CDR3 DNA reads TGTGCCAGCAGCTTCTGGGGAGGCAGCAATCAGCCCCAGCATTTT. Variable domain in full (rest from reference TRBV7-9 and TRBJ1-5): DTGVSQNPRHKITKRGQNVTFRCDPISEHNRLYWYRQTLGQGPEFLTYFQNEAQLEKSRLLSDRFSAERPKGSFSTLEIQRTEQGDSAMYLCASSFWGGSNQPQHFGDGTRLSIL.

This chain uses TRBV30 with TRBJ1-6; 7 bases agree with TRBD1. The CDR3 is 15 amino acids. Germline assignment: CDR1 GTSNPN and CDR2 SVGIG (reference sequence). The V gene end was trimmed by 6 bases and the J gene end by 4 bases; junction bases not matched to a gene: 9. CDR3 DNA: TGTGCCTGCCAAAGGGCAGGGGGTTATAATTCACCCCTCCACTTT. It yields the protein CACQRAGGYNSPLHF.

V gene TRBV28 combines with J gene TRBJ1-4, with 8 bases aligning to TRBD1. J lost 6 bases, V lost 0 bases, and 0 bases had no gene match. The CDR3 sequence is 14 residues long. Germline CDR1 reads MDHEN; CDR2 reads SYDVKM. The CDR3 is CASSLWTGDEKLFF. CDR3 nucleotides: TGTGCCAGCAGTTTATGGACAGGGGATGAAAAACTGTTTTTT.

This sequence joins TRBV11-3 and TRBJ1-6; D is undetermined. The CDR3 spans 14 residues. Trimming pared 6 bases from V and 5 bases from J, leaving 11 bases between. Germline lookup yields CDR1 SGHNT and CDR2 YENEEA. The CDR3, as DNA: TGTGCCAGCAGTCTACCCCGGGATAATTCACCCCTCCACTTT. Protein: CASSLPRDNSPLHF.

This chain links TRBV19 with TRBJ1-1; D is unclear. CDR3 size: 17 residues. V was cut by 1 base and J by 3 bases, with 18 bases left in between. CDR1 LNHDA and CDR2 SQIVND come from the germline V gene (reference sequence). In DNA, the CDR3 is TGTGCCAGTAGTATAGGTAAGCAGTCGACTTGGGACACTGAAGCTTTCTTT. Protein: CASSIGKQSTWDTEAFF.

CDR3 nucleotide sequence: TGTGCCAGCAGCGCCTCAGTCGGGGAGCTGTTTTTT. Protein sequence: CASSASVGELFF. The V call is TRBV7-3, the J call TRBJ2-2; D not certain. V lost 5 bases to trimming and J lost 7 bases, with 8 bases between them. CDR3 length: 12 residues. Germline CDR1 reads SGHTA; CDR2 reads FQGTGA. The entire variable domain, with the rest obtained from reference TRBV7-3 and TRBJ2-2, is as follows: GAGVSQTPSNKVTEKGKYVELRCDPISGHTALYWYRQSLGQGPEFLIYFQGTGAADDSGLPNDRFFAVRPEGSVSTLKIQRTERGDSAVYLCASSASVGELFFGEGSRLTVL.